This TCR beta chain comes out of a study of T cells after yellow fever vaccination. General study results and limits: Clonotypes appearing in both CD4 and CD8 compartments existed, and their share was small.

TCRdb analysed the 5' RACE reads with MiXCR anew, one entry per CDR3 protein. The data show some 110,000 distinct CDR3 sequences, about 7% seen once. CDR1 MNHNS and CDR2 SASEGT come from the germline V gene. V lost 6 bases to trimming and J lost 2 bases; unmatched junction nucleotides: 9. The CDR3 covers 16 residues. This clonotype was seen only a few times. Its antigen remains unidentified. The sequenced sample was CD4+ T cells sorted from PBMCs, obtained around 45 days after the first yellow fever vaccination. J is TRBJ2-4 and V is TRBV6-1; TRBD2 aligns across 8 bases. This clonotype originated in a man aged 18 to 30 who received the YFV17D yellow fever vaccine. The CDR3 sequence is CASSPRGGITKNIQYF. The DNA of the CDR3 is TGTGCCAGCAGCCCTCGGGGGGGTATTACCAAAAACATTCAGTACTTC.